This is a list of T cell receptor beta chains from one sample in a study of Graves' ophthalmopathy and Graves' hyperthyroidism. TCRdb reprocessed the multiplex PCR reads via MiXCR and lists one record per CDR3 protein. Of some 410,000 distinct CDR3 sequences listed, roughly 21% are singletons. Sequenced input: peripheral blood. The source of these receptors is a woman younger than 35 with stable Graves' hyperthyroidism. Each CDR3 is given with its conserved first and last residue. The D gene is left open where the match is weak. The size of a clone is reported for some rows only, either as once, few or many, or as a class for expanded clones.

J gene	D gene	clone size	V gene	CDR3 protein	CDR3 DNA
TRBJ1-3	TRBD1	few	TRBV28	CASSWGGTDIGNTIYF	TGTGCCAGCAGTTGGGGCGGGACAGACATTGGAAACACCATATATTTT
TRBJ2-7	.	many	TRBV10-2	CASSWDLLYEQYF	TGCGCCAGCAGCTGGGACTTACTCTACGAGCAGTACTTC
TRBJ2-5	TRBD2	.	TRBV9	CASSNVAGGVETQYF	TGTGCCAGCAGCAACGTAGCGGGAGGAGTAGAGACCCAGTACTTC
TRBJ1-1	.	many	TRBV5-1	CASSGRTANTEAFF	TGCGCCAGCAGCGGGAGGACAGCGAACACTGAAGCTTTCTTT
TRBJ2-7	.	many	TRBV27	CASSLMQIGYEQYF	TGTGCCAGCAGTTTAATGCAGATTGGGTACGAGCAGTACTTC
TRBJ2-4	TRBD1	once	TRBV9	CASSEGQGLAKNIQYF	TGTGCCAGCAGCGAGGGACAGGGTCTAGCCAAAAACATTCAGTACTTC
TRBJ2-5	.	many	TRBV25-1	CASSEYETQYF	TGTGCCAGCAGTGAATACGAGACCCAGTACTTC
TRBJ2-7	.	few	TRBV5-1	CASSLEQGLYEQYF	TGCGCCAGCAGCTTGGAACAAGGATTATACGAGCAGTACTTC
TRBJ2-5	TRBD2	few	TRBV5-1	CASSPGTSGHQETQYF	TGCGCCAGCAGCCCTGGGACTAGCGGTCACCAAGAGACCCAGTACTTC
TRBJ1-1	TRBD1	many	TRBV12-3/TRBV12-4	CASSHRGPNEAFF	TGTGCCAGCAGTCACAGGGGCCCTAATGAAGCTTTCTTT
TRBJ2-7	.	many	TRBV28	CASSLVEREPTYEQYF	TGTGCCAGCAGTTTAGTGGAGCGCGAACCAACCTACGAGCAGTACTTC
TRBJ2-5	.	many	TRBV29-1	CSVERGPGETQYF	TGCAGCGTTGAAAGGGGTCCGGGAGAGACCCAGTACTTC
TRBJ1-2	TRBD1	many	TRBV6-5	CASSYSISTGNGYTF	TGTGCCAGCAGTTACTCGATTTCGACAGGGAATGGCTACACCTTC
TRBJ1-5	.	many	TRBV6-2/TRBV6-3	CASSYSFASNQPQHF	TGTGCCAGCAGTTACTCTTTTGCCAGCAATCAGCCCCAGCATTTT
TRBJ2-2	TRBD1	many	TRBV6-4	CASSDRAGGFLNTGELFF	TGTGCCAGCAGTGATCGGGCAGGGGGTTTTCTGAACACCGGGGAGCTGTTTTTT
TRBJ1-2	TRBD1	many	TRBV6-5	CASSYSPEGAKGYTF	TGTGCCAGCAGTTACTCCCCGGAGGGGGCGAAGGGCTACACCTTC
TRBJ1-2	TRBD1	many	TRBV20-1	CSAGDRVQTWDYGYTF	TGCAGTGCTGGGGACAGGGTTCAAACCTGGGACTATGGCTACACCTTC